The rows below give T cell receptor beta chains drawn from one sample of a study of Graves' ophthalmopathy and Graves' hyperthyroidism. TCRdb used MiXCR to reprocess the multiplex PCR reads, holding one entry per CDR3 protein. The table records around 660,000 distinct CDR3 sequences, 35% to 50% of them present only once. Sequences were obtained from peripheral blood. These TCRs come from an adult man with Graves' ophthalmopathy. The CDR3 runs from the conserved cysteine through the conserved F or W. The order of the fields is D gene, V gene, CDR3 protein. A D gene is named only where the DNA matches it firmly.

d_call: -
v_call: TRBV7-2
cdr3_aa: CASSLPQGRTYGYTF

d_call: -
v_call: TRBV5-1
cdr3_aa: CASSLPSGGDEKLFF

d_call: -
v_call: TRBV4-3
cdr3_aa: CASSQEPPGDGNTIYF

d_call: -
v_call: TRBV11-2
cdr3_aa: CASSGHRGPRSGELFF

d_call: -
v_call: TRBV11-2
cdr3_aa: CASRPVRGSRTEAFF

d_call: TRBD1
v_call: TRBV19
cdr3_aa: CASRLLGQNEKLFF

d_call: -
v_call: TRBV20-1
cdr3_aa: CSARGQGLNEQFF

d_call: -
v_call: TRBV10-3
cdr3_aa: CASGAGSDQPQHF

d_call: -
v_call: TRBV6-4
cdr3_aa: CASSYGQQNQPQHF

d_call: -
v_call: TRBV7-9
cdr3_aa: CASSAGEYQPLHF

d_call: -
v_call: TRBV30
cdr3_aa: CAWGTSQPQHF

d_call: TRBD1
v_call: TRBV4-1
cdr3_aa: CASSQVPGQDGYGYTF

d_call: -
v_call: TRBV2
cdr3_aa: CASSEGQTNTGELFF

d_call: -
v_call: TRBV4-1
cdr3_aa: CASSQERVLGDYGYTF

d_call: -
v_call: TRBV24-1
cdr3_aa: CASSEGGDGPYEQYF

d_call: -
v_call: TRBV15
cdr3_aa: CATSREGLSNSPLHF

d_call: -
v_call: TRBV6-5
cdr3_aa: CASSYRQEDEKLFF

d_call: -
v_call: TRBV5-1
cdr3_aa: CASSQERGPRGGYTF

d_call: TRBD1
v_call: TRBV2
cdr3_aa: CASSEGQALTF

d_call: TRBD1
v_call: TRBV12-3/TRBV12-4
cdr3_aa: CASSLRASGQSGELFF

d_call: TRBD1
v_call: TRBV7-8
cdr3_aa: CASSLAVTGAMYGYTF

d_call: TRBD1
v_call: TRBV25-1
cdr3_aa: CATGGGDYGYTF

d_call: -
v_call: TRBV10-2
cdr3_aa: CASSDGPGRSNQPQHF

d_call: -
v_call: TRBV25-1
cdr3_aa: CASSESGGNTIYF

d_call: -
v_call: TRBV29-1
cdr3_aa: CSVATGTYGYTF

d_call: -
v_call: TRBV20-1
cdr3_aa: CSAEKQGRGETQYF

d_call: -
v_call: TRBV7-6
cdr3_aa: CASSLFGRENNSPLHF

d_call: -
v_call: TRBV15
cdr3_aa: CATSKTGGYGYTF

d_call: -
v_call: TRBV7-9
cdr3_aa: CASSLIPYGIRNTGELFF

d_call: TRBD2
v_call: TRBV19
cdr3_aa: CASSLSSGTYEQYF

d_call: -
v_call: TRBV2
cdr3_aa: CASSWTPLGQPQHF

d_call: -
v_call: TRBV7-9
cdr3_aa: CASSVEPQGANTEAFF

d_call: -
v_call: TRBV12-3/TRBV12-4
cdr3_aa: CASRSAGTLYEQYF

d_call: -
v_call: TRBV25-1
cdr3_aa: CASSEPGPKSDEQFF

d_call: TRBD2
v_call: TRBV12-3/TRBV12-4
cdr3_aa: CASSVTSGRHEQYF

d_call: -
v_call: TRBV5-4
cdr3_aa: CASSGQENTGELFF

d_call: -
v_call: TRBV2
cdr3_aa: CASTRRDSQGYTF

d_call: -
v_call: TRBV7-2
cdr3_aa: CASSLAGTAASYEQYF

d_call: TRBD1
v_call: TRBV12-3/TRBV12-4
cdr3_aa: CASGPAGGGHEKLFF

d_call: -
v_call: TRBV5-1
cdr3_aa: CASSWDGRNTEAFF

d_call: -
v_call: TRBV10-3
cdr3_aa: CAISEGGSYEQYF

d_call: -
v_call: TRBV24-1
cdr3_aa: CATSGIGGVPSANEQFF

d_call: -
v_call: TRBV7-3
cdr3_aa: CASSLPQNYGYTF

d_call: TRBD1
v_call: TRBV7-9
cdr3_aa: CASSLAVGTGGVSEAFF

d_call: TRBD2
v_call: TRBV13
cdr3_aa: CASSLARASGGEQYF

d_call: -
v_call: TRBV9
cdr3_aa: CASSVAGTKFEAFF

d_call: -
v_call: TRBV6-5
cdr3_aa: CASSFSGGLEGYTF

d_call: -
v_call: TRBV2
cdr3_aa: CASSATGLGYYEQYF